The source of this TCR beta chain is a study of spatial heterogeneity in lung cancer. Across the whole study: Raw reads showed each unique TCR and UMI combination turning up more than ten times on average.

TCRdb redid the calling of the 5' RACE reads with MiXCR, one entry per CDR3 protein. The repertoire includes 45,000 to 55,000 distinct CDR3 sequences, about 5.8% of them detected once, and approximately 12% sits in the top ten. Many counts were recorded for this clonotype. Time point given: sample taken at primary tumor resection. About 73 TRACERx patients with early, untreated non-small cell lung cancer donated samples. Material for sequencing was whole RNA from tumor, nontumor lung or frozen PBMC, left unsorted. Trimming left V 1 base short and J 9 bases short, with 15 bases between. Germline V lookup: CDR1 SGHAT, CDR2 FQDESV (reference sequence). The CDR3 runs 14 residues.

The sequence came from a male donor with early-stage non-small cell lung cancer. The chain employs TRBV11-1 and TRBJ1-1; D is perhaps TRBD1 (5 bases). The sample here was PBMCs, taken at surgery. The CDR3 loop reads CASSLGGGQGQAFF. The CDR3 nucleotides read TGTGCCAGCAGCTTAGGAGGCGGGCAGGGCCAAGCTTTCTTT.